This TCR beta chain was identified during a study of CD8+CD57+ T cells in acquired aplastic anemia. Broader study findings: Patients and controls shared 25 to 35 CD8+ CDR3 sequences, which appeared highly expressed in patients and within their immunodominant clones.

The CDR3 is made up of 14 amino acids. Germline CDR1 and CDR2: SNHLY and FYNNEI. In the case of this clonotype: Its antigen remains unknown. At one of its ends the junction is not consistent with the germline gene, which may arise from a read error.

Genomic DNA, serving as template, underwent TCR beta VDJ and CDR3 profiling. TCRdb re-analysed the reads in MiXCR, keeping a single row per CDR3 protein. This table holds over 150,000 distinct CDR3 sequences, roughly 65% found once. Individuals selected for sequencing had exhibited CD8+CD57+ cell expansion on flow cytometry. The TCR sequence derives from a human donor with aplastic anemia. The sample was sorted CD4+, CD8+, or CD8+CD57+ T cells (not recorded which) from PBMCs. The chain is built from TRBV2 and TRBJ1-6; no clear D gene. The CDR3 reads CSSCAGEGYSPLHF. The CDR3 region has the DNA TGTTCCAGCTGCGCGGGTGAAGGGTATTCACCCCTCCACTTT.